The 30 T cell receptor beta chains in this list originate from one sample, sequenced in a study of CD8+CD57+ T cells in acquired aplastic anemia. Previously, flow cytometry had revealed CD8+CD57+ cell expansion in the patients chosen for sequencing. Both TCR beta VDJ combination and CDR3 sequence profiling were carried out. Genomic DNA was the template for this profiling. Each CDR3 protein is one row after TCRdb ran MiXCR on the reads. Of around 80,000 distinct CDR3 sequences in the sample, roughly 72% are singletons; the top ten hold about 82%. Material for sequencing was sorted CD4+, CD8+, or CD8+CD57+ T cells (not recorded which) from PBMCs. The source is a human donor with aplastic anemia.

CDR3 DNA: TGTGCCATCAGTCTAGACAGTTCTCGGGCCGAGCAGTACTTC. Its protein is CAISLDSSRAEQYF. V gene TRBV10-3 combines with J gene TRBJ2-7; a weak D match, TRBD1 (5 bases). Per germline, CDR1 ENHRY and CDR2 SYGVKD. V was trimmed by 5 bases and J by 6 bases, leaving 17 bases between them. The CDR3 length is 14 residues.

The genes are TRBV29-1 and TRBJ2-1, with D tentatively TRBD2 (6 bases). The length of the CDR3 is 15 residues. V lost 0 bases to trimming and J lost 12 bases, with 21 bases between them. In germline, CDR1 is SQVTM, CDR2 ANQGSEA. CDR3 nucleotides: TGCAGCGTTGAAGATCTTCGGGGAGGCCTGAGTTGGCAGTTCTTC. This encodes CSVEDLRGGLSWQFF.

This chain connects TRBV19 to TRBJ2-7; D is unresolved. Germline V gene sequence: CDR1 LNHDA, CDR2 SQIVND (reference sequence). CDR3 length: 12 residues. V lost 3 bases and J lost 3, with 6 bases in between. In DNA, the CDR3 is TGTGCCAGTAGTATCCCGGGCTACGAGCAGTACTTC. Translation: CASSIPGYEQYF.

The V call is TRBV19, the J call TRBJ2-7; 7 nucleotides align to TRBD1. Germline assignment: CDR1 LNHDA and CDR2 SQIVND (reference sequence). The CDR3 runs to 14 residues. V was clipped by 5 bases and J by 2 bases; unmatched bases: 6. CDR3 residues: CASSPGQVTYEQYF. DNA of the CDR3: TGTGCCAGTAGTCCCGGACAGGTAACCTACGAGCAGTACTTC.

The rearrangement links TRBV7-9 to TRBJ2-1; D is unresolved. The CDR3 has 12 residues. The V gene's germline CDR1 is SEHNR and CDR2 FQNEAQ (reference sequence). The ends were cut back, 5 bases at V and 3 bases at J, with 5 bases in the middle. This CDR3 is CASSRDYNEQFF. The CDR3 bases are TGTGCCAGCAGCAGAGACTACAATGAGCAGTTCTTC.

The rearrangement joins TRBV19 to TRBJ1-6, with 7 bases matching TRBD1. This CDR3 is built from 14 residues. The germline CDR1 and CDR2 sequences are LNHDA and SQIVND (reference sequence). Germline trimming cut 6 bases from V and 5 bases from J; bases unmatched to any gene: 4. CDR3 residues: CASRVQGHNSPLHF. DNA of the CDR3: TGTGCCAGTAGGGTACAGGGGCATAATTCACCCCTCCACTTT. Using reference TRBV19 and TRBJ1-6 for the parts outside the CDR3, the full variable domain is DGGITQSPKYLFRKEGQNVTLSCEQNLNHDAMYWYRQDPGQGLRLIYYSQIVNDFQKGDIAEGYSVSREKKESFPLTVTSAQKNPTAFYLCASRVQGHNSPLHFGNGTRLTVT.

The rearrangement uses TRBV20-1 and TRBJ1-2, with a tentative D call TRBD1 (6 bases). The CDR3 covers 14 residues. Germline CDR1 reads DFQATT; CDR2 reads SNEGSKA (reference sequence). Trimming took off 2 bases at V and 3 bases at J, with 13 bases between the two ends. CDR3 nucleotides: TGCAGTGCTAGACACGGACAGTTAGACTATGGCTACACCTTC. It specifies CSARHGQLDYGYTF.

The chain links TRBV15 to TRBJ1-4; D is perhaps TRBD1 (6 bases). This CDR3 comprises 14 residues. Deletions cut 4 bases from V and 7 bases from J, with 13 bases between. The germline gives CDR1 LNHNV, CDR2 YYDKDF (reference sequence). The CDR3 DNA is TGTGCCACCAGCATCAAGGGGGAGGGTGAAAAACTGTTTTTT. As protein: CATSIKGEGEKLFF.

V gene TRBV6-1 combines with J gene TRBJ2-5; 8 positions agree with TRBD1. The CDR3 has 14 residues. Looked up from germline, CDR1 is MNHNS and CDR2 is SASEGT. V trimming: 5 bases; J trimming: 2 bases; junction bases outside the gene matches: 4. CDR3 in amino acids: CASSRTGIQETQYF. The DNA for the CDR3 is TGTGCCAGCAGTAGGACAGGGATTCAAGAGACCCAGTACTTC.

This sequence joins TRBV29-1 and TRBJ2-7; 10 positions agree with TRBD1. The CDR3 is 13 residues long. The germline gives CDR1 SQVTM, CDR2 ANQGSEA. J was trimmed by 2 bases and V by 6 bases; bases with no gene match: 4. For the CDR3, the DNA is TGCAGCGTCCGGGACAGGGGCGCCTACGAGCAGTACTTC. Amino acid sequence: CSVRDRGAYEQYF.

The V call is TRBV29-1, the J call TRBJ1-2; 7 bases are shared with TRBD1. This CDR3 is 11 amino acids long. The germline V gene encodes CDR1 SQVTM and CDR2 ANQGSEA. The ends lost 7 bases at V and 6 bases at J; junction bases unmatched: 5. The CDR3 protein is CSELTGDGYTF. CDR3 DNA: TGCAGCGAATTAACAGGGGATGGCTACACCTTC.

Here the CDR3 reads CSARGTGRVQETQYF. CDR3 DNA sequence: TGCAGTGCTAGAGGGACCGGGAGGGTACAAGAGACCCAGTACTTC. The chain couples TRBV20-1 to TRBJ2-5; 8 bases map to TRBD2. The CDR3 loop spans 15 amino acids. V lost 1 base, J lost 2 bases, and 6 bases stayed unmatched. CDR1 is DFQATT, CDR2 SNEGSKA, per germline (reference sequence).

The V call is TRBV20-1, the J call TRBJ1-2; D might be TRBD1 (5 bases). With 4 bases removed from V and 7 bases from J, the gap between germline ends came to 16 bases. The CDR3 loop spans 13 amino acids. Germline CDR1 DFQATT, CDR2 SNEGSKA (reference sequence). The CDR3 DNA is TGCAGTGCTACTTCCAAGGTCGGGGGTGGCTACACCTTC. This sequence encodes CSATSKVGGGYTF.

The chain joins TRBV9 to TRBJ2-5; TRBD1 might be the D (6 bases). The CDR3 is made up of 14 amino acids. The V and J ends lost 7 bases and 4 bases respectively, with 17 bases between them. CDR1 is SGDLS, CDR2 YYNGEE, per germline. The CDR3 region is CASLEQGVGETQYF. The CDR3 region has the DNA TGTGCCAGCTTAGAACAGGGTGTCGGAGAGACCCAGTACTTC. Full variable domain (remainder filled in from reference TRBV9 and TRBJ2-5): DSGVTQTPKHLITATGQRVTLRCSPRSGDLSVYWYQQSLDQGLQFLIQYYNGEERAKGNILERFSAQQFPDLHSELNLSSLELGDSALYFCASLEQGVGETQYFGPGTRLLVL.

The V gene is TRBV25-1, the J gene TRBJ2-7; D is possibly TRBD1 (6 bases). Deletions cut 3 bases from V and 3 bases from J, with 15 bases between. CDR3 length: 15 amino acids. Germline V gives CDR1 MGHDK, CDR2 SYGVNS. This CDR3 is CASSEVRQGNYEQYF. The CDR3, as DNA: TGTGCCAGCAGTGAGGTCCGGCAGGGGAACTACGAGCAGTACTTC.

Regarding this clonotype: A much larger clone sits a single nucleotide away, making a read error possible. This rearrangement joins TRBV10-3 to TRBJ1-2; possibly TRBD1 for D (6 bases). V lost 11 bases and J 3 bases, leaving 13 bases between the germline ends. The CDR3 contains 12 residues. CDR1 is ENHRY, CDR2 SYGVKD, per germline. The CDR3 protein is CADQGTDYGYTF. CDR3 sequence (DNA): TGTGCCGACCAGGGGACGGACTATGGCTACACCTTC.

This clonotype came up a few times. The chain has TRBV10-3 and TRBJ2-2, with a tentative D call TRBD1 (6 bases). The CDR3 loop spans 15 amino acids. Trimming took 6 bases from V and 3 from J, leaving 14 bases between them. CDR1 and CDR2 (germline): ENHRY, SYGVKD. CDR3 region: CAISRREGDTGELFF. CDR3 nucleotide sequence: TGTGCCATCAGCAGGCGAGAGGGGGACACCGGGGAGCTGTTTTTT.

The rearrangement joins TRBV24-1 to TRBJ1-6; D is uncertain. This CDR3 contains 13 residues. CDR1 KGHDR and CDR2 SFDVKD come from the germline V gene. Trimming removed 11 bases from V and 6 bases from J, with 13 bases in between. The CDR3 reads CASRDERNSPLHF. In DNA, the CDR3 is TGTGCCAGCAGAGACGAGCGTAATTCACCCCTCCACTTT.

This clonotype was seen a single time. The chain links TRBV29-1 to TRBJ2-3; D gene ambiguous. Germline CDR1 reads SQVTM; CDR2 reads ANQGSEA. The CDR3 has 15 residues. Trimming shortened V by 2 bases and J by 0 bases, and 12 bases separated the two germline ends. CDR3 sequence reads: CSVESPVTSTDTQYF. The CDR3 region has the DNA TGCAGCGTTGAATCCCCAGTAACTAGCACAGATACGCAGTATTTT.

V usage is TRBV11-1 and J usage is TRBJ2-1, with 7 positions matching TRBD2. The CDR3 covers 14 residues. V shed 7 bases and J 8 bases; nucleotides not matched to a gene: 11. From germline, CDR1 is SGHAT and CDR2 FQDESV (reference sequence). The CDR3 here is CASIGRVLKDEQFF. In DNA form, the CDR3 reads TGTGCCAGCATTGGGAGGGTCCTTAAGGATGAGCAGTTCTTC.

The chain combines TRBV9 with TRBJ1-1, with D maybe TRBD1 (6 bases). The germline CDR1 and CDR2 sequences are SGDLS and YYNGEE. Deletions cut 4 bases from V and 3 bases from J, with 10 bases between. This CDR3 has 13 amino acids. The CDR3 loop reads CASSYGQHTEAFF. The CDR3 bases are TGTGCCAGCAGCTACGGACAGCACACTGAAGCTTTCTTT.

V usage is TRBV5-1 and J usage is TRBJ2-7; 8 nucleotides agree with TRBD2. The CDR3 is made up of 14 amino acids. V dropped 4 bases and J dropped 5; count of bases not matched to a gene: 8. The germline V gene encodes CDR1 SGHRS and CDR2 YFSETQ. CDR3 protein: CASSLGLAVDEQYF. CDR3 sequence (DNA): TGCGCCAGCAGCCTCGGACTAGCCGTCGACGAGCAGTACTTC.

This clonotype has just a few counts. CDR3 sequence reads: CASAPLLQNEQFF. The DNA for the CDR3 is TGTGCCAGCGCCCCCTTACTCCAAAATGAGCAGTTCTTC. The chain employs TRBV7-3 and TRBJ2-1; D uncertain. Germline lookup yields CDR1 SGHTA and CDR2 FQGTGA. V dropped 8 bases and J dropped 7 bases, with 15 bases sitting between them. CDR3 size: 13 residues.

The V gene is TRBV7-9, the J gene TRBJ2-7, with TRBD1 matching 7 bases. Germline CDR1 reads SEHNR; CDR2 reads FQNEAQ (reference sequence). V was clipped by 5 bases and J by 3 bases; unmatched bases: 4. The CDR3 totals 13 residues. This chain's CDR3 is CASSEGTVYEQYF. As DNA, the CDR3 is TGTGCCAGCAGCGAAGGGACAGTCTACGAGCAGTACTTC.

The V call is TRBV15, the J call TRBJ1-6, with TRBD1 matching over 8 bases. CDR3 length equals 14 residues. The J segment lost 9 bases and the V segment lost 5 bases, leaving 6 bases of the junction unmatched. Germline CDR1 is LNHNV and CDR2 is YYDKDF (reference sequence). The CDR3 bases are TGTGCCACCAGCCTTGACAGGGGAGTTTCACCCCTCCACTTT. Protein product: CATSLDRGVSPLHF. Based on the CDR3 plus reference TRBV15 and TRBJ1-6, the full variable domain is DAMVIQNPRYQVTQFGKPVTLSCSQTLNHNVMYWYQQKSSQAPKLLFHYYDKDFNNEADTPDNFQSRRPNTSFCFLDIRSPGLGDTAMYLCATSLDRGVSPLHFGNGTRLTVT.

The V and J genes are TRBV10-3 and TRBJ2-7, with TRBD1 identical over 7 bases. CDR3 size: 13 residues. The V gene's germline CDR1 is ENHRY and CDR2 SYGVKD. V was pared by 6 bases and J by 3 bases, with 5 bases of the junction left unmatched. In DNA form, the CDR3 reads TGTGCCATCAGAGACGGGACAGACTACGAGCAGTACTTC. This sequence encodes CAIRDGTDYEQYF.

CDR3 in DNA: TGTGCCAGCAGTTTGTCAGGGGAATTGGCAGAAAAACTGTTTTTT. The encoded protein is CASSLSGELAEKLFF. J is TRBJ1-4 and V is TRBV12-3 or TRBV12-4, with D maybe TRBD1 (6 bases). This CDR3 contains 15 residues. The germline V and J ends were trimmed by 3 bases and 8 bases, with 16 bases remaining between them.

This clonotype has a handful of counts. The gene calls are TRBV11-1 and TRBJ2-1, with 7 bases aligning to TRBD2. Germline values: CDR1 SGHAT, CDR2 FQDESV (reference sequence). V was pared by 1 base and J by 8 bases, with 8 bases of the junction left unmatched. This CDR3 comprises 15 residues. DNA for the CDR3: TGTGCCAGCAGCTTAGGCGGACTAGTGTCTCATGAGCAGTTCTTC. Protein sequence: CASSLGGLVSHEQFF.

This sequence joins TRBV20-1 and TRBJ1-1, with TRBD1 identical over 7 bases. Losses at the gene ends were 4 bases for V and 4 bases for J; bases not matched to a gene: 12. The CDR3 extends over 15 amino acids. Germline V CDR1 and CDR2: DFQATT, SNEGSKA (reference sequence). The CDR3 DNA follows: TGCAGTGCTATTCGCTCACTGACAGGGTTCACTGAAGCTTTCTTT. Residues: CSAIRSLTGFTEAFF.

The gene calls are TRBV15 and TRBJ2-7; maybe TRBD1 (6 bases). V lost 3 bases, J lost 1 base, and 13 bases lay in between. The CDR3 runs 15 residues. Germline values: CDR1 LNHNV, CDR2 YYDKDF (reference sequence). The CDR3 region is CATSSGQGISYEQYF. CDR3 nucleotides: TGTGCCACCAGCAGTGGGCAGGGGATATCCTACGAGCAGTACTTC.